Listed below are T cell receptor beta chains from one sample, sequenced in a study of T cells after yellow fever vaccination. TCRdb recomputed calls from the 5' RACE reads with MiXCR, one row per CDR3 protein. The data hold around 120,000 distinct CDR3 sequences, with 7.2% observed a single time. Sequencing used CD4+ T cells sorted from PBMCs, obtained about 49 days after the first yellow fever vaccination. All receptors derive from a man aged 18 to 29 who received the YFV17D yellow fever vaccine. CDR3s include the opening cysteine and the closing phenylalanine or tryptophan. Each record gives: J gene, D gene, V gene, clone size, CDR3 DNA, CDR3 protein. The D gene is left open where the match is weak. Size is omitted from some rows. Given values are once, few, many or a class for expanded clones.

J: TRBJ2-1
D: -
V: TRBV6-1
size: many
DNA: TGTGCCAGCAGTGAACAAGGAGGCTACAATGAGCAGTTCTTC
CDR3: CASSEQGGYNEQFF

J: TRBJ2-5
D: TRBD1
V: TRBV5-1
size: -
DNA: TGCGCCAGCAGCCAGACAGGGGGCCTCCAAGAGACCCAGTACTTC
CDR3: CASSQTGGLQETQYF

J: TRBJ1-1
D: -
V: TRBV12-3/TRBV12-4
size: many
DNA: TGTGCCAGCAGTCCGAGCTACTTCGGCACTGAAGCTTTCTTT
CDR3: CASSPSYFGTEAFF

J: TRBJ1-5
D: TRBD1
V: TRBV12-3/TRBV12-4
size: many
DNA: TGTGCCAGCAGTGGGGACAGGCGGCGGCAGCCCCAGCATTTT
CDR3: CASSGDRRRQPQHF

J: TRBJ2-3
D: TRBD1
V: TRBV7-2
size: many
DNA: TGTGCCAGCGGACGGGACAGATACACAGATACGCAGTATTTT
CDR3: CASGRDRYTDTQYF

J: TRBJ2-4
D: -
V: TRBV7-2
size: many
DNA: TGTGCCAGCAGCGAAGTAAACATTCAGTACTTC
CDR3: CASSEVNIQYF

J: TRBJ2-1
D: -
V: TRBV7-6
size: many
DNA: TGTGCCAGCAGCTCTAATAGTCTCCGTGGGAATGAGCAGTTCTTC
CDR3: CASSSNSLRGNEQFF

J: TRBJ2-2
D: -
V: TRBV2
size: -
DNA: TGTACCAGCAGTACATCTTTCGGGGGACTGAGGAACACCGGGGAGCTGTTTTTT
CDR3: CTSSTSFGGLRNTGELFF

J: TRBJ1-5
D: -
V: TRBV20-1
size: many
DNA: TGCAGTGCTAGAAGCTTTGGATCCCATCAGCCCCAGCATTTT
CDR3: CSARSFGSHQPQHF

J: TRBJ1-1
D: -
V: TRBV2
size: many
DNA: TGTGCCAGCTCCCGTCAGGGAGCGGACACTGAAGCTTTCTTT
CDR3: CASSRQGADTEAFF

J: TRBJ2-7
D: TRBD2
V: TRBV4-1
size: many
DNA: TGCGCCAGCAGCCAAGATCCGCTAGCGGTCTCCTACGAGCAGTACTTC
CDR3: CASSQDPLAVSYEQYF

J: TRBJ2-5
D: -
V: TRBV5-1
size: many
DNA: TGCGCCAGCAAAGTTGGCGAGCCTCAAGAGACCCAGTACTTC
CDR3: CASKVGEPQETQYF

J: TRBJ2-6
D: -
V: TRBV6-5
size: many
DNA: TGTGCCAGCAGTTACTTCGGAACATCTGGGGCCAACGTCCTGACTTTC
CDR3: CASSYFGTSGANVLTF

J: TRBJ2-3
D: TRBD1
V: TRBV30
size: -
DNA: TGTGCCTGCTACAGGGGGCGACCTACAGATACGCAGTATTTT
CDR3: CACYRGRPTDTQYF

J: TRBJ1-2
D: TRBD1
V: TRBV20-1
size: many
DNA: TGCAGTGCCCTCAACAGGGGGGGCTATGGCTACACCTTC
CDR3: CSALNRGGYGYTF

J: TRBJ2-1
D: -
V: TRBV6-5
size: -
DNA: TGTGCCAGCAGTTATGGGCCGCCCGACCTTGGGTATGAGCAGTTCTTC
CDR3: CASSYGPPDLGYEQFF

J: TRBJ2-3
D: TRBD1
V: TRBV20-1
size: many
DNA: TGCAGTGCTAGAGATATCGGACAGGGTTGGGGGCAGGGCACAGATACGCAGTATTTT
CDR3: CSARDIGQGWGQGTDTQYF

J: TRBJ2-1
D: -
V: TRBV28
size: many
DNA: TGTGCCACCCGGGCCGGGTTCCGGGATGAGCAGTTCTTC
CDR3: CATRAGFRDEQFF

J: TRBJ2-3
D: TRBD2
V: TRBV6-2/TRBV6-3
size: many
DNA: TGTGCCAGCAGTTACCCCATGACGGCTAGCGGGGGGGCTGGCACAGATACGCAGTATTTT
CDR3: CASSYPMTASGGAGTDTQYF

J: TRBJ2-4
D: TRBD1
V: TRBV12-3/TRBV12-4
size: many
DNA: TGTGCCAGCAGAGCCAGGGGGAGCAAAAACATTCAGTACTTC
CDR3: CASRARGSKNIQYF

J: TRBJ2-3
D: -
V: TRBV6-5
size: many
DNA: TGTGCCAGCAGTCCTACAGCAGATACGCAGTATTTT
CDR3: CASSPTADTQYF

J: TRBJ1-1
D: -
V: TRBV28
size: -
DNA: TGTGCCAGCTCCCTGCCGCAGGCCAGGAACACTGAAGCTTTCTTT
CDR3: CASSLPQARNTEAFF

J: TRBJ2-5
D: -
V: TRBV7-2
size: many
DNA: TGTGCCAGCAGCCCAACAGGGTTCGACGAGACCCAGTACTTC
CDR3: CASSPTGFDETQYF

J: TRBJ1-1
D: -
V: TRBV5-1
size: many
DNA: TGCGCCAGCAGCTTTTCCTTTGGACGGGGCGGCACTGAAGCTTTCTTT
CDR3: CASSFSFGRGGTEAFF

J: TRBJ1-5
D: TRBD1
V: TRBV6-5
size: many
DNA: TGTGCCAGCAGTCCCACAGGGGACCGGGGGCCCCAGCATTTT
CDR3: CASSPTGDRGPQHF

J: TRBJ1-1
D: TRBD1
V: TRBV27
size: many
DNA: TGTGCCAGCAGAATATCGACAGGGTACACTGAAGCTTTCTTT
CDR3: CASRISTGYTEAFF

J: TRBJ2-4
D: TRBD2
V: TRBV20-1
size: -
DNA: TGCAGTGCCCACCGGACTAGCGGGGGGGGTCTCTTAGCCAAAAACATTCAGTACTTC
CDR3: CSAHRTSGGGLLAKNIQYF

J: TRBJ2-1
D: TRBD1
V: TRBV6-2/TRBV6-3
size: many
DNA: TGTGCCAGCAGACTCGACAGGGCCCCCATGGGCAATGAGCAGTTCTTC
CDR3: CASRLDRAPMGNEQFF

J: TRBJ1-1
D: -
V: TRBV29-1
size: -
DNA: TGCAGCGTTGAAGTCTACGTGGTTAACACTGAAGCTTTCTTT
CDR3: CSVEVYVVNTEAFF

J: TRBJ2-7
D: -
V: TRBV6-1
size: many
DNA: TGTGCCAGCAGGCACCAGACTTCTGGGGCCTACGAGCAGTACTTC
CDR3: CASRHQTSGAYEQYF

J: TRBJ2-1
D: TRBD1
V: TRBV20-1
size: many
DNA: TGCAGTGCTAGATCGACAGGGGGGGATGAGCAGTTCTTC
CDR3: CSARSTGGDEQFF

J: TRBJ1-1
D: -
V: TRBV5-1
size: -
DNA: TGCGCCAGCAGCTTAGGAGCCGGAATTAACACTGAAGCTTTCTTT
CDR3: CASSLGAGINTEAFF

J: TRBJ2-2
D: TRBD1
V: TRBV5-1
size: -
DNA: TGCGCCAGCAGACGGGACAGCCCGAACACCGGGGAGCTGTTTTTT
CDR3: CASRRDSPNTGELFF

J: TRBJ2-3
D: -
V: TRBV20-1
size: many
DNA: TGCAGTGCTCAACAAGGAGATACGCAGTATTTT
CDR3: CSAQQGDTQYF

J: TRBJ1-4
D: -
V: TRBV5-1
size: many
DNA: TGCGCCAGCAGCTTGGGACGGGCAACTAATGAAAAACTGTTTTTT
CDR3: CASSLGRATNEKLFF

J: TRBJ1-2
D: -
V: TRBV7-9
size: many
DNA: TGTGCCAGCAGGCCCGGACAAACGGACTATGGCTACACCTTC
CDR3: CASRPGQTDYGYTF

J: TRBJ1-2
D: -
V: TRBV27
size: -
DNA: TGTGCCAGCAGTTTAATGGGGGGCGCCCCGAACTATGGCTACACCTTC
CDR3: CASSLMGGAPNYGYTF

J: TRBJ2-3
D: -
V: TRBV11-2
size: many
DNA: TGTGCCAGCAAGTTCCGTGCTAGCACAGATACGCAGTATTTT
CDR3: CASKFRASTDTQYF

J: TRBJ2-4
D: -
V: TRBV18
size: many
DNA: TGTGCCAGCTCACATACCCCCGGGAAAGCCAAAAACATTCAGTACTTC
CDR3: CASSHTPGKAKNIQYF

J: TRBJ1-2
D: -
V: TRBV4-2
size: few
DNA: TGTGCCACCTCCCGAACAGGGAATCTGGACTACACCTTC
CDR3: CATSRTGNLDYTF

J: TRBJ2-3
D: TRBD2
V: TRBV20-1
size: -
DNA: TGCAGTGCTAGGGACGGGAGGGAGGGAACAGATACGCAGTATTTT
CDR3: CSARDGREGTDTQYF

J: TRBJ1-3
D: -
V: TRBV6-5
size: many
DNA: TGTGCCAGCAGTTACGGTTCTCAGGGGTATGGAAACACCATATATTTT
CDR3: CASSYGSQGYGNTIYF